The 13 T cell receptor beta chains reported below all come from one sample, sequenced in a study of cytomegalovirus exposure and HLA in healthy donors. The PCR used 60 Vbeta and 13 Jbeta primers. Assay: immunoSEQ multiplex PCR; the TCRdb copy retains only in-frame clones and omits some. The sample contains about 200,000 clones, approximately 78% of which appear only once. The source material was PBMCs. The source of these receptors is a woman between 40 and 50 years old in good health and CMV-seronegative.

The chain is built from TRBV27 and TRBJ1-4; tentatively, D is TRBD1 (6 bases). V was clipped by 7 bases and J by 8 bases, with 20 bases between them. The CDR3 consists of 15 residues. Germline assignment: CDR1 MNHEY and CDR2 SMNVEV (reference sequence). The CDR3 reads CASNSLGAGEEKLFF. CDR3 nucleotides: TGTGCCAGCAACAGTTTAGGCGCAGGGGAGGAAAAACTGTTTTTT.

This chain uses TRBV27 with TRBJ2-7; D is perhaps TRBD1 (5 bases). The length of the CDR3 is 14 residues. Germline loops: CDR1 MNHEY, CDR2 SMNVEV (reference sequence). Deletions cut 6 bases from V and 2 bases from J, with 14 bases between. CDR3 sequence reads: CASSSFGHTYEQYF. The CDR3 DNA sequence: TGTGCCAGCAGCTCCTTCGGACATACCTACGAGCAGTACTTC.

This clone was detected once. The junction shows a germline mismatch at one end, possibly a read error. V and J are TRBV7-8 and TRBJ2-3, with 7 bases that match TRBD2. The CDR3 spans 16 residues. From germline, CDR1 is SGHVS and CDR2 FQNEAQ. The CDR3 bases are TGTGCCAGCAGCTTAGTTGGCGGGAGAGACACAAATACGCAGTATTTT. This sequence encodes CASSLVGGRDTNTQYF.

The CDR3 bases are TGTGCCAGCTCACCCGTGACAGGGGAGCTTAACACTGAAGCTTTCTTT. Translation: CASSPVTGELNTEAFF. V gene TRBV18 combines with J gene TRBJ1-1, with 8 nucleotides matching TRBD1. Germline V gene sequence: CDR1 KGHSH, CDR2 LQKENI. The V segment lost 3 bases and the J segment 2 bases; nucleotides outside the gene matches: 8. The CDR3 contains 16 residues. The whole variable domain, remainder taken from reference TRBV18 and TRBJ1-1, is NAGVMQNPRHLVRRRGQEARLRCSPMKGHSHVYWYRQLPEEGLKFMVYLQKENIIDESGMPKERFSAEFPKEGPSILRIQQVVRGDSAAYFCASSPVTGELNTEAFFGQGTRLTVV.

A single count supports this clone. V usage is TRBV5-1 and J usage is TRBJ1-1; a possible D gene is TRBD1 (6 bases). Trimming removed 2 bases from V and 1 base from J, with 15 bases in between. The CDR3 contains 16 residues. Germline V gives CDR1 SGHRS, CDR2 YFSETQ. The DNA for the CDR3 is TGCGCCAGCAGCTTACAGGGTTTGAGAGGGAACACTGAAGCTTTCTTT. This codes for CASSLQGLRGNTEAFF. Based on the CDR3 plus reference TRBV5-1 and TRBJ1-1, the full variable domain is KAGVTQTPRYLIKTRGQQVTLSCSPISGHRSVSWYQQTPGQGLQFLFEYFSETQRNKGNFPGRFSGRQFSNSRSEMNVSTLELGDSALYLCASSLQGLRGNTEAFFGQGTRLTVV.

This CDR3 is CASSQDSGEETQYF. The CDR3 coding sequence is TGCGCCAGCAGCCAAGATTCGGGGGAAGAGACCCAGTACTTC. The V call is TRBV4-1, the J call TRBJ2-5; tentatively, D is TRBD2 (6 bases). The length of the CDR3 is 14 residues. CDR1 is MGHRA, CDR2 YSYEKL, per germline. The germline V and J ends were trimmed by 0 bases and 3 bases, with 8 bases remaining between them.

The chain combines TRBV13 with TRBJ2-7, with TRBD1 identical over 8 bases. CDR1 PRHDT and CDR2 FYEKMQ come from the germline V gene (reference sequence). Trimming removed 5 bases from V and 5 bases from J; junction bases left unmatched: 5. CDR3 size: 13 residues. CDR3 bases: TGTGCCAGCAGCCCAGGGGGCCTCGACGAGCAGTACTTC. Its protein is CASSPGGLDEQYF.

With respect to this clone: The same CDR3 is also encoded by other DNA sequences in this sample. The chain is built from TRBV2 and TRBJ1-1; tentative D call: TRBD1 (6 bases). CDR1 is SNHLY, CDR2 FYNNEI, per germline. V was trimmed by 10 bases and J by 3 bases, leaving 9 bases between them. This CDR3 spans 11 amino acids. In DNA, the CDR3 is TGTGCCAACAAGGGGGACACTGAAGCTTTCTTT. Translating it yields CANKGDTEAFF.

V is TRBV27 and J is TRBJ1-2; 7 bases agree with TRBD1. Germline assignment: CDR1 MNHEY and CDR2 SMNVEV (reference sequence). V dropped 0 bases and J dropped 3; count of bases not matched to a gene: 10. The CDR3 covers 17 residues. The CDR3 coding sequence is TGTGCCAGCAGTTTATCTCACAGGGGCAGCAGGGACTATGGCTACACCTTC. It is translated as CASSLSHRGSRDYGYTF.

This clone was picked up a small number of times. CDR3 amino acids: CASSLRRGAETQYF. CDR3 sequence (DNA): TGTGCCAGCAGCTTAAGGAGGGGTGCTGAGACCCAGTACTTC. This sequence joins TRBV7-3 and TRBJ2-5; D perhaps matches TRBD2 (6 bases). The ends were cut back, 1 base at V and 5 bases at J, with 11 bases in the middle. The CDR3 has 14 amino acids. Germline V gives CDR1 SGHTA, CDR2 FQGTGA.

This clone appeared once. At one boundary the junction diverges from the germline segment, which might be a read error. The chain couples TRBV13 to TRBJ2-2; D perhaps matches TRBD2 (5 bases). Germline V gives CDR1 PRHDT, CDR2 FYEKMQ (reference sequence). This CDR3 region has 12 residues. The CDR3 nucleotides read TGTGCCAGCAGTTCCACCACCGGGGAGCTGTCTTTT. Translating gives CASSSTTGELSF.

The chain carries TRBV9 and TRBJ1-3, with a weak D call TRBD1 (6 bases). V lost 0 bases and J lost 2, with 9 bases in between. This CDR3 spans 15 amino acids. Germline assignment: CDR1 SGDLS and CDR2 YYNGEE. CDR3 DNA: TGTGCCAGCAGCGTAGAGGGGGGGCCTGGAAACACCATATATTTT. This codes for CASSVEGGPGNTIYF.

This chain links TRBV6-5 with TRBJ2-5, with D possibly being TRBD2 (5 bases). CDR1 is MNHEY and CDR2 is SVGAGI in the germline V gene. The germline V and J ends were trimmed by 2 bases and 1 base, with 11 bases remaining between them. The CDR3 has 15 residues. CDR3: CASSYEAGRQETQYF. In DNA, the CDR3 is TGTGCCAGCAGTTACGAGGCGGGCCGCCAAGAGACCCAGTACTTC.